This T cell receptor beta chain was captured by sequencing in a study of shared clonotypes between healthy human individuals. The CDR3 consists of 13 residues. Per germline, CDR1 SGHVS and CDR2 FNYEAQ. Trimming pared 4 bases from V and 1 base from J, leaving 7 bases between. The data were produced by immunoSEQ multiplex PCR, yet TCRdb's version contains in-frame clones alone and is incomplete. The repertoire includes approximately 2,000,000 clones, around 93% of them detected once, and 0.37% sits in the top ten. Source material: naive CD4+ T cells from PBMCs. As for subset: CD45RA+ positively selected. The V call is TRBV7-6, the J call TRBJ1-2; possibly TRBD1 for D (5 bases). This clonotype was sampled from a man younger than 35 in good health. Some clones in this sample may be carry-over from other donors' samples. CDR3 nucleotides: TGTGCCAGCAGCTCGGGGGATAACTATGGCTACACCTTC. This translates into CASSSGDNYGYTF.